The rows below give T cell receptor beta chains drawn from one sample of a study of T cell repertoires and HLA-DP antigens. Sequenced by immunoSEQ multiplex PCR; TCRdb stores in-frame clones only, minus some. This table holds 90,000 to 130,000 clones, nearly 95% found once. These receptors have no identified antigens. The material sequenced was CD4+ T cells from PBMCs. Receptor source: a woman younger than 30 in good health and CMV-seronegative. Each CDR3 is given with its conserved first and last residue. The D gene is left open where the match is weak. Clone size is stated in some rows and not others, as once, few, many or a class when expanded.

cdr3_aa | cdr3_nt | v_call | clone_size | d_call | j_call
CASNGQGRLYEQYF | TGTGCCAGCAATGGACAGGGGCGTCTCTACGAGCAGTACTTC | TRBV2 | - | TRBD1 | TRBJ2-7
CASSTRGLGTGELFF | TGTGCCAGTAGTACCAGGGGGCTGGGCACCGGGGAGCTGTTTTTT | TRBV19 | - | TRBD1 | TRBJ2-2
CASSEVGTGRDTQYF | TGTGCCAGCAGTGAAGTGGGGACAGGGAGAGATACGCAGTATTTT | TRBV2 | - | TRBD1 | TRBJ2-3
CASSPGTSGEGRQFF | TGCGCCAGCAGCCCTGGGACTAGCGGGGAGGGGCGGCAGTTCTTC | TRBV5-1 | - | TRBD2 | TRBJ2-1
CASSSPQGPPTYSNQPQHF | TGTGCCAGCAGTTCACCCCAGGGGCCACCGACGTATAGCAATCAGCCCCAGCATTTT | TRBV28 | - | - | TRBJ1-5
CARGGTGGDQPQHF | TGTGCCAGAGGGGGGACAGGGGGCGATCAGCCCCAGCATTTT | TRBV2 | - | TRBD1 | TRBJ1-5
CASSNDREGTGELFF | TGTGCCAGTAGTAACGACAGGGAGGGCACCGGGGAGCTGTTTTTT | TRBV19 | - | - | TRBJ2-2
CATSRDTYGGGNTIYF | TGTGCCACCAGCAGAGACACCTACGGGGGTGGAAACACCATATATTTT | TRBV15 | medium-sized | - | TRBJ1-3
CASSKGYTDYGYTF | TGTGCCAGCAGCAAAGGGTACACCGACTATGGCTACACCTTC | TRBV7-2 | - | - | TRBJ1-2
CASSQDESTDTQYF | TGTGCCAGCAGCCAAGACGAATCCACAGATACGCAGTATTTT | TRBV4-2 | - | - | TRBJ2-3
CASRAGRSWPSTDTQYF | TGTGCCAGTAGGGCGGGAAGAAGTTGGCCTAGCACAGATACGCAGTATTTT | TRBV19 | - | - | TRBJ2-3
CASILQKGPLSSPLHF | TGTGCCAGCATCCTCCAGAAAGGGCCTCTGAGCTCACCCCTCCACTTT | TRBV7-9 | - | - | TRBJ1-6
CASSPTLAEQTGELFF | TGTGCCAGCAGCCCCACGTTAGCGGAACAAACCGGGGAGCTGTTTTTT | TRBV28 | - | - | TRBJ2-2
CASSLSRLAAFTYEQYF | TGTGCCAGCAGTTTATCAAGACTAGCGGCCTTTACCTACGAGCAGTACTTC | TRBV27 | - | TRBD2 | TRBJ2-7
CASRPGGANTEAFF | TGTGCCAGCAGGCCCGGGGGGGCGAACACTGAAGCTTTCTTT | TRBV6-5 | - | - | TRBJ1-1
CASSVAPGQGTEAFF | TGTGCCAGCAGCGTGGCACCGGGACAGGGAACTGAAGCTTTCTTT | TRBV4-2 | - | TRBD1 | TRBJ1-1
CASSLAQGSRYNEQFF | TGTGCCAGCAGCTTAGCGCAGGGAAGTCGCTACAATGAGCAGTTCTTC | TRBV11-3 | - | - | TRBJ2-1
CASSLRSSYNEQFF | TGTGCCAGCAGCCTCAGGAGCTCCTACAATGAGCAGTTCTTC | TRBV5-4 | - | - | TRBJ2-1
CASSIQRQASYGYTF | TGTGCCAGTAGTATCCAACGGCAGGCCAGTTATGGCTACACCTTC | TRBV19 | - | - | TRBJ1-2
CASGLGTANTEAFF | TGCGCCAGCGGCCTTGGGACGGCGAACACTGAAGCTTTCTTT | TRBV5-1 | few | - | TRBJ1-1
CSVEARRVAVGTDTQYF | TGCAGCGTTGAAGCGAGGAGGGTAGCAGTTGGCACAGATACGCAGTATTTT | TRBV29-1 | - | - | TRBJ2-3
CASSYASGSDYEQYF | TGTGCCAGCAGCTACGCTAGCGGGTCGGACTACGAGCAGTACTTC | TRBV7-2 | - | TRBD2 | TRBJ2-7
CASSIGPGGRAGYEQYF | TGTGCCAGCAGCATAGGACCTGGCGGGAGGGCCGGTTACGAGCAGTACTTC | TRBV7-2 | - | TRBD2 | TRBJ2-7
CASSAGTYYNEQFF | TGTGCCAGCAGCGCCGGGACTTACTACAATGAGCAGTTCTTC | TRBV5-6 | - | - | TRBJ2-1
CASSRAGIFNTEAFF | TGTGCCAGTAGTCGGGCAGGGATATTTAACACTGAAGCTTTCTTT | TRBV19 | once | - | TRBJ1-1
CASSSQRDGRYEQYF | TGCGCCAGCAGCTCACAACGGGACGGACGCTACGAGCAGTACTTC | TRBV5-1 | - | - | TRBJ2-7
CSVLSGDLYNEQFF | TGCAGCGTCCTAAGCGGGGACCTATACAATGAGCAGTTCTTC | TRBV29-1 | once | TRBD2 | TRBJ2-1
CASSYPTGGNQPQHF | TGTGCCAGCAGTTACCCCACAGGGGGCAATCAGCCCCAGCATTTT | TRBV6-6 | - | TRBD1 | TRBJ1-5
CASSRRTSGFPGELFF | TGTGCCAGCAGCCGACGGACTAGCGGGTTCCCCGGGGAGCTGTTTTTT | TRBV14 | - | TRBD2 | TRBJ2-2